Below are 31 T cell receptor beta chains sequenced from a single sample in a study of blood T cells in healthy people across ages. Then a second PCR, running about 6 to 12 cycles, was carried out with a sample-barcoded 5' primer and a J-beta primer mix. Via MiXCR, TCRdb re-called the 5' RACE reads, giving one row per CDR3 protein. The data show 1.8 million or so distinct CDR3 sequences, 30% to 40% seen once. The sequenced sample consisted of blood. These receptors were taken from a human donor in good health.

The gene calls are TRBV6-2 or TRBV6-3 and TRBJ2-1, with 7 bases fitting TRBD2. The germline gives CDR1 MNHEY, CDR2 SVGEGT. Trimming cost V 5 bases and J 11 bases; bases outside gene matches: 12. The CDR3 has 14 amino acids. CDR3 nucleotides: TGTGCCAGCAGTCCCATGGGAGGGGTGGGGAAGCAGTTCTTC. As protein: CASSPMGGVGKQFF.

The genes are TRBV7-3 and TRBJ1-2; D is unclear. Germline CDR1 SGHTA, CDR2 FQGTGA. Trimming took 2 bases from V and 2 from J, leaving 12 bases between them. This CDR3 comprises 15 residues. The CDR3: CASSLLPNSNYGYTF. The CDR3 DNA follows: TGTGCCAGCAGCTTATTACCTAACTCAAACTATGGCTACACCTTC.

This clonotype was recorded a few times. The chain recombines TRBV2 with TRBJ2-1; 14 bases fit TRBD2. Unmatched junction bases numbered 6, after V lost 6 bases and J lost 8 bases. The CDR3 is 15 residues long. Germline values: CDR1 SNHLY, CDR2 FYNNEI. CDR3 sequence: CASRETSGGVDEQFF. The CDR3 nucleotides are TGTGCCAGCAGGGAGACTAGCGGGGGGGTAGATGAGCAGTTCTTC.

This clonotype was detected only a few times. The germline gene is not matched at one end of the junction; a read error may be the cause. This chain joins TRBV20-1 and TRBJ2-1; the D gene is possibly TRBD1 (5 bases). The germline gives CDR1 DFQATT, CDR2 SNEGSKA (reference sequence). The CDR3 spans 16 residues. The CDR3 reads CSARDGAASSYDEQFF. The CDR3, as DNA: TGCAGTGCTAGAGATGGGGCGGCGAGCTCCTACGATGAGCAGTTCTTC.

The chain links TRBV12-3 or TRBV12-4 to TRBJ1-1; D ambiguous. The length of the CDR3 is 10 residues. V gave up 10 bases and J gave up 8 bases, with 11 bases separating them. CDR3 in DNA: TGTGCCACCTCCTTGGGGGAAGCTTTCTTT. This codes for CATSLGEAFF.

The table lists this clonotype with a few counts. The chain joins TRBV25-1 to TRBJ2-5; D is uncertain. The V gene's germline CDR1 is MGHDK and CDR2 SYGVNS. The CDR3 contains 13 residues. Trimming shortened V by 6 bases and J by 8 bases, and 16 bases separated the two germline ends. DNA of the CDR3: TGTGCCAGCAGGGCAGGCGCCCGTTTCACCCAGTACTTC. This gives the protein CASRAGARFTQYF.

This clonotype was seen only a few times. V usage is TRBV30 and J usage is TRBJ1-4; D is unclear. Trimming stripped 2 bases from V and 4 bases from J, with 8 bases between. Germline CDR1 and CDR2: GTSNPN and SVGIG (reference sequence). The CDR3 totals 13 residues. CDR3 residues: CAWSTAHNEKLFF. CDR3 nucleotide sequence: TGTGCCTGGAGTACAGCCCATAATGAAAAACTGTTTTTT.

This clonotype was observed a few times. J is TRBJ2-6 and V is TRBV15, with 9 positions matching TRBD1. The CDR3 length is 15 residues. Germline CDR1 is LNHNV and CDR2 is YYDKDF (reference sequence). V trimming: 5 bases; J trimming: 13 bases; junction bases outside the gene matches: 12. CDR3: CATSQTRTGAIVLTF. The CDR3 DNA follows: TGTGCCACCAGCCAAACCCGGACAGGGGCCATTGTCCTGACTTTC.

The rearrangement links TRBV7-2 to TRBJ1-1, with D possibly TRBD1 on 5 matching bases. Trimming stripped 5 bases from V and 3 bases from J, with 16 bases between. Germline-derived CDR1 and CDR2 are SGHTA and FQGNSA. This CDR3 region has 15 residues. CDR3 loop: CASSRSRAGYTEAFF. In DNA, the CDR3 is TGTGCCAGCAGCCGCTCGAGGGCAGGGTACACTGAAGCTTTCTTT. Using reference TRBV7-2 and TRBJ1-1 for the parts outside the CDR3, the full variable domain is GAGVSQSPSNKVTEKGKDVELRCDPISGHTALYWYRQSLGQGLEFLIYFQGNSAPDKSGLPSDRFSAERTGGSVSTLTIQRTQQEDSAVYLCASSRSRAGYTEAFFGQGTRLTVV.

This chain uses TRBV25-1 with TRBJ2-1; 12 bases are a match to TRBD1. In germline, CDR1 is MGHDK, CDR2 SYGVNS. The J segment lost 12 bases and the V segment lost 4 bases, leaving 10 bases of the junction unmatched. CDR3 length: 15 residues. In DNA form, the CDR3 reads TGTGCCAGCAGTGGGCGGGACAGGGGGCAAGGTGGGCAGTTCTTC. Amino acid sequence: CASSGRDRGQGGQFF.

The chain carries TRBV4-2 and TRBJ2-3; a weak D match, TRBD1 (6 bases). Germline V gene data show CDR1 as LGHNA and CDR2 as YNFKEQ. Deletions cut 1 base from V and 0 bases from J, with 20 bases between. The CDR3 length is 19 residues. The CDR3 DNA sequence: TGTGCCAGCAGCCAAGTTTACCCTCAGGGGCCGACGAGCACAGATACGCAGTATTTT. This codes for CASSQVYPQGPTSTDTQYF.

In its sample, this clonotype was seen a few times. The DNA is omitted, as the CDR3 cannot be located on it reliably, and the CDR3 follows TCRdb's listing. This sequence joins TRBV12-3 or TRBV12-4 and TRBJ2-5. The CDR3 is 15 residues long, ends included. CDR3 in amino acids: CASSSSPHGTETQYF.

This clonotype was seen repeatedly, ten times or more. The genes are TRBV5-5 and TRBJ2-1, with 9 bases fitting TRBD2. CDR3 length equals 16 residues. The junction had 12 bases not matched to a gene; V was cut back by 1 base and J by 10 bases. Germline-derived CDR1 and CDR2 are SGHKS and YYEKEE (reference sequence). CDR3 in amino acids: CASSLNHGGGGKEQFF. The CDR3 nucleotides read TGTGCCAGCAGCTTGAATCACGGCGGGGGGGGTAAGGAGCAGTTCTTC.

The chain has TRBV27 and TRBJ1-1; tentative D call: TRBD1 (5 bases). This CDR3 comprises 12 residues. Germline V gene lookup returns CDR1 MNHEY and CDR2 SMNVEV (reference sequence). Trimming stripped 5 bases from V and 7 bases from J, with 11 bases between. The CDR3 coding sequence is TGTGCCAGCAGTAAACGGGACGGTGAAGCTTTCTTT. Its translation is CASSKRDGEAFF.

The CDR3 DNA reads as TGTGCCAGCAGCCCCCCCGGTGATAGCGGTAATGAGCAGTTCTTC. Translated, it gives CASSPPGDSGNEQFF. This chain links TRBV7-2 with TRBJ2-1; TRBD2 is a possible D gene (6 bases). The CDR3 is 15 residues long. Looked up from germline, CDR1 is SGHTA and CDR2 is FQGNSA. V gave up 5 bases and J gave up 7 bases, with 18 bases separating them.

The chain links TRBV7-2 to TRBJ1-4; TRBD1 matches 8 bases. The V gene's germline CDR1 is SGHTA and CDR2 FQGNSA. The CDR3 sequence is 15 residues long. Germline trimming cut 5 bases from V and 8 bases from J; bases unmatched to any gene: 10. The CDR3 nucleotides read TGTGCCAGCAGCCAGATACAGGGGGAGGAAGAAAAACTGTTTTTT. It is translated as CASSQIQGEEEKLFF.

The V gene is TRBV7-3, the J gene TRBJ1-1; D uncertain. CDR3 length: 13 amino acids. CDR1 and CDR2 from the germline V gene are SGHTA and FQGTGA. V was pared by 2 bases and J by 10 bases, with 14 bases between. The CDR3 DNA sequence: TGTGCCAGCAGCTTAGGTCGGGCGGGTTCAGCTTTCTTT. Translating it yields CASSLGRAGSAFF.

The V gene is TRBV7-3, the J gene TRBJ2-5; D is unresolved. The V and J ends lost 4 bases and 3 bases respectively, with 9 bases between them. The CDR3 sequence is 13 residues long. Looked up from germline, CDR1 is SGHTA and CDR2 is FQGTGA. The CDR3 spells CASSYNTEETQYF. For the CDR3, the DNA is TGTGCCAGCAGCTATAATACAGAAGAGACCCAGTACTTC.

This clonotype showed up just a few times. V is TRBV13 and J is TRBJ2-3; 10 nucleotides match TRBD2. Per germline, CDR1 PRHDT and CDR2 FYEKMQ (reference sequence). The CDR3 has 17 residues. J gave up 2 bases and V 7 bases, and 12 bases lay outside the gene matches. CDR3 nucleotide sequence: TGTGCCAGCACCGAACATAGCGGGGGGACCTACACAGATACGCAGTATTTT. Translation gives CASTEHSGGTYTDTQYF.

The V call is TRBV12-3 or TRBV12-4, the J call TRBJ2-3; D is ambiguous. The V gene lost 2 bases and the J gene lost 9 bases, with 3 bases spanning the gap. This CDR3 contains 10 residues. CDR3 nucleotide sequence: TGTGCCAGCAGTTTACAGACGCAGTATTTT. Encoded protein: CASSLQTQYF.

In this sample, this clonotype turned up a few times. J is TRBJ2-5 and V is TRBV6-5; possibly TRBD1 or TRBD2 for D (5 bases each). V was trimmed by 7 bases and J by 4 bases, leaving 19 bases between them. The CDR3 extends over 15 amino acids. Germline-derived CDR1 and CDR2 are MNHEY and SVGAGI. The CDR3 region has the DNA TGTGCCAGCATGGAGGCAGGGAATGTTCTAGAGACCCAGTACTTC. Translation gives CASMEAGNVLETQYF.

This rearrangement joins TRBV7-6 to TRBJ2-2; 7 nucleotides line up with TRBD2. The J segment lost 6 bases and the V segment lost 5 bases, leaving 6 bases of the junction unmatched. There are 14 residues in the CDR3. The germline V gene has CDR1 SGHVS and CDR2 FNYEAQ. CDR3 protein: CASSPRGGAGELFF. DNA of the CDR3: TGTGCCAGCAGCCCCCGGGGAGGGGCCGGGGAGCTGTTTTTT.

The chain recombines TRBV28 with TRBJ2-6; D is possibly TRBD2 (5 bases). From germline, CDR1 is MDHEN and CDR2 SYDVKM. The CDR3 covers 18 residues. V shed 6 bases and J shed 0 bases, with 18 bases lying between them. The chain's CDR3 is CASSGMRRPSSGANVLTF. The CDR3 nucleotides read TGTGCCAGCAGCGGGATGCGCAGGCCAAGCTCTGGGGCCAACGTCCTGACTTTC.

V is TRBV7-2 and J is TRBJ2-1; D remains unclear. The CDR3 sequence is 15 residues long. Between the trimmed V and J ends, which lost 5 bases and 7 bases, there was a span of 18 bases. The germline V gene has CDR1 SGHTA and CDR2 FQGNSA. The CDR3 loop is CASSLVSPPGNEQFF. CDR3 in DNA: TGTGCCAGCAGCCTAGTTTCCCCCCCTGGGAATGAGCAGTTCTTC.

V and J are TRBV5-1 and TRBJ2-1; possible D gene TRBD2, 7 bases. This CDR3 is built from 14 residues. Per germline, CDR1 SGHRS and CDR2 YFSETQ. V was shortened by 4 bases and J by 7 bases, with 15 bases between the two germline ends. CDR3 nucleotides: TGCGCCAGCAGCCCCGGGGAGGGGGATAATGAGCAGTTCTTC. Translating it yields CASSPGEGDNEQFF.

CDR3 sequence reads: CASSLASPYYGYTF. DNA for the CDR3: TGTGCCAGCAGCTTAGCCAGTCCCTACTATGGCTACACCTTC. J is TRBJ1-2 and V is TRBV7-2; D unresolved. Deletions cut 0 bases from V and 3 bases from J, with 8 bases between. Per the germline V gene, CDR1 is SGHTA and CDR2 is FQGNSA. The CDR3 has 14 residues.

A single count supports this clonotype. The rearrangement links TRBV20-1 to TRBJ2-1, with 7 bases matching TRBD2. Germline CDR1 reads DFQATT; CDR2 reads SNEGSKA (reference sequence). After removal of 6 bases from V and 4 bases from J, the junction contained 9 bases not matched to a gene. CDR3 size: 14 residues. CDR3 nucleotides: TGCAGTGCAGCCCGGGACTACATATACAATGAGCAGTTCTTC. Its translation is CSAARDYIYNEQFF.

This clonotype has only a few counts. Sequence at one end of the junction differs from germline and may be a read error. The V call is TRBV5-6, the J call TRBJ1-1; maybe TRBD1 (5 bases). The CDR3 extends over 15 amino acids. CDR1 SGHDT and CDR2 YYEEEE come from the germline V gene. The CDR3 DNA reads as TGTGCCGGCAGCTTTCCTTCGGGGGGGTACACTGAAGCTTTCTTT. Its translation: CAGSFPSGGYTEAFF.

This clonotype appeared a few times. J is TRBJ2-4 and V is TRBV9; TRBD1 is a possible D gene (6 bases). V was cut by 3 bases and J by 7 bases, with 17 bases left in between. The V gene's germline CDR1 is SGDLS and CDR2 YYNGEE. The CDR3 is made up of 15 amino acids. CDR3 sequence: CASSAAGQTVNIQYF. The CDR3 DNA sequence: TGTGCCAGCAGCGCTGCCGGACAGACCGTTAACATTCAGTACTTC.

V usage is TRBV7-6 and J usage is TRBJ2-7, with TRBD2 identical over 12 bases. Germline-derived CDR1 and CDR2 are SGHVS and FNYEAQ. CDR3 size: 15 residues. V shed 1 base and J 4 bases; nucleotides not matched to a gene: 2. The CDR3, as DNA: TGTGCCAGCAGCTTAGACGGGACTAGCGGGTACGAGCAGTACTTC. This sequence encodes CASSLDGTSGYEQYF.

The genes are TRBV20-1 and TRBJ2-7, with D unclear. CDR1 and CDR2 from the germline V gene are DFQATT and SNEGSKA (reference sequence). This CDR3 contains 12 residues. Trimming left V 3 bases short and J 4 bases short, with 10 bases between. Here the CDR3 DNA reads TGCAGTGCTAGTAGGGCGGTATACGAGCAGTACTTC. Translation: CSASRAVYEQYF.